This T cell receptor (beta chain) was observed in a study of human T cells and chemical hapten exposure. There are 15 residues in the CDR3. Germline V gene lookup returns CDR1 SGHTA and CDR2 FQGNSA. The V end was cut by 2 bases, the J end by 2 bases, with 9 bases between. Time point in this sample: patch test 1, 2 weeks after DPC sensitization. Treatment meaning: therapeutic diphenylcyclopropenone sensitization with weekly scalp DPC. TCRdb ran MiXCR on the RACE reads and lists one entry per CDR3 protein. Of roughly 200,000 distinct CDR3 sequences in the sample, 20% to 25% are singletons; the top ten hold over 6.5%.

J is TRBJ2-2 and V is TRBV7-2; D tentatively fits TRBD1 or TRBD2 (5 bases each). The sequencing here drew on whole blood, taken in connection with sensitization to the hapten diphenylcyclopropenone (DPC). The origin of this receptor is a woman between 45 and 60 years old with alopecia areata. Some clones in this sample may be carry-over from other donors' samples. The CDR3 is CASSLRRTNTGELFF. In DNA, the CDR3 is TGTGCCAGCAGCTTAAGGAGGACAAACACCGGGGAGCTGTTTTTT.